One sample yielded the 11 T cell receptor beta chains listed below, sequenced in a study of blood T cell repertoires in COVID-19. Profiling relied on immunoSEQ multiplex PCR, and the TCRdb table lists in-frame clones only, not all of them. The sample has around 230,000 clones, approximately 88% seen once. The specimen was PBMCs or T cells enriched from blood (not recorded which). The source is a woman in her thirties or forties with acute COVID-19.

V usage is TRBV5-8 and J usage is TRBJ2-1; D gene unclear. V was clipped by 4 bases and J by 8 bases, with 10 bases between them. Germline-derived CDR1 and CDR2 are SGHTS and YDEGEE. The CDR3 contains 12 residues. CDR3 sequence (DNA): TGTGCCAGCAGCCCAGATTCATATGAGCAGTTCTTC. Its translation is CASSPDSYEQFF.

V and J are TRBV7-6 and TRBJ2-2; no reliable D call. This CDR3 spans 15 amino acids. Trimming pared 1 base from V and 5 bases from J, leaving 11 bases between. Germline V CDR1 and CDR2: SGHVS, FNYEAQ. Here the CDR3 DNA reads TGTGCCAGCAGCTTAGAAGCTAAGAGGACCGGGGAGCTGTTTTTT. Its protein product is CASSLEAKRTGELFF.

The chain has TRBV18 and TRBJ1-5; D not certain. CDR1 KGHSH and CDR2 LQKENI come from the germline V gene. With 4 bases removed from V and 0 bases from J, the gap between germline ends came to 10 bases. The CDR3 spans 15 residues. In nucleotides, the CDR3 is TGTGCCAGCTCACGCTCACAGCTTAGCAATCAGCCCCAGCATTTT. Protein: CASSRSQLSNQPQHF.

The chain joins TRBV2 to TRBJ2-5; D is uncertain. Germline loops: CDR1 SNHLY, CDR2 FYNNEI. The CDR3 has 15 amino acids. V was shortened by 4 bases and J by 5 bases, with 17 bases between the two germline ends. The CDR3 DNA is TGTGCCAGCAGTGTAGGCAGCCCCGCCGGGGAGACCCAGTACTTC. It specifies CASSVGSPAGETQYF.

This chain links TRBV10-1 with TRBJ2-7; D is uncertain. CDR1 WNHNN and CDR2 SYGVQD come from the germline V gene (reference sequence). The CDR3 runs to 11 residues. Trimming took 5 bases from V and 2 from J, leaving 4 bases between them. In DNA form, the CDR3 reads TGCGCCAGCAGTTCCACCTACGAGCAGTACGTC. It translates to CASSSTYEQYV.

The rearrangement links TRBV11-2 to TRBJ1-1, with 10 positions matching TRBD1. Germline CDR1 SGHAT, CDR2 FQNNGV. Trimming at V came to 1 base and at J to 10 bases, leaving 9 bases not matched to a gene. The CDR3 contains 15 residues. CDR3 region: CASSLGGQGIDAAFF. The CDR3 DNA is TGTGCCAGCAGCTTAGGGGGACAGGGGATAGACGCAGCTTTCTTT.

This clone has a single count. CDR3 in DNA: TGTGCCAGCAGTTACTGGGACAGTCGGGAGACCCAGTACTTC. As protein: CASSYWDSRETQYF. V usage is TRBV6-5 and J usage is TRBJ2-5; 7 bases line up with TRBD1. V trimming: 1 base; J trimming: 5 bases; junction bases outside the gene matches: 4. In germline, CDR1 is MNHEY, CDR2 SVGAGI. This CDR3 contains 14 residues.

The J gene is TRBJ1-4, the V gene TRBV2, with unresolved D. Between the trimmed V and J ends, which lost 5 bases and 4 bases, there was a span of 11 bases. From germline, CDR1 is SNHLY and CDR2 FYNNEI. CDR3 length equals 14 residues. In DNA form, the CDR3 reads TGTGCCAGCAGTAAGGACGGGAATAATGAAAAACTGTTTTTT. Translating it yields CASSKDGNNEKLFF.

The rearrangement joins TRBV7-2 to TRBJ1-1; D is unclear. The CDR3 extends over 11 amino acids. In germline, CDR1 is SGHTA, CDR2 FQGNSA. The V end lost 8 bases, the J end lost 5 bases, and 9 bases lay between the germline ends. Written as DNA, the CDR3 is TGTGCCAGCCTCCCACTGACTGAAGCTTTCTTT. Its protein product is CASLPLTEAFF.

V and J are TRBV7-9 and TRBJ2-2; TRBD1 aligns across 8 bases. The CDR3 contains 15 residues. Germline trimming cut 5 bases from V and 7 bases from J; bases unmatched to any gene: 9. Per germline, CDR1 SEHNR and CDR2 FQNEAQ (reference sequence). As DNA, the CDR3 is TGTGCCAGCAGCGCCTGGGACAGGCTGAACGGGGAGCTGTTTTTT. Amino acid sequence: CASSAWDRLNGELFF. The full variable domain, completed using reference TRBV7-9 and TRBJ2-2, is DTGVSQNPRHKITKRGQNVTFRCDPISEHNRLYWYRQTLGQGPEFLTYFQNEAQLEKSRLLSDRFSAERPKGSFSTLEIQRTEQGDSAMYLCASSAWDRLNGELFFGEGSRLTVL.

The CDR3 reads CASSLDAGANEKLFF. The CDR3 DNA reads TGTGCCAGCAGCTTGGATGCAGGGGCTAATGAAAAACTGTTTTTT. The V call is TRBV5-4, the J call TRBJ1-4, with a possible D match to TRBD1 (6 bases). The CDR3 has 15 amino acids. With 0 bases removed from V and 3 bases from J, the gap between germline ends came to 9 bases. In germline, CDR1 is SGHNT, CDR2 YYREEE (reference sequence).